This T cell receptor beta chain was captured by sequencing in a study of persistence of HIV-infected CD4 T cells. Study summary: A larger, less memory-rich fraction responded to anti-CD3/anti-CD28 beads than to antigen. Overall study findings and caveats: Compared with CD3/CD28-stimulated cells, CMV- and Gag-responding cells showed lower TCRbeta richness. Antigen-responding cells were enriched for degenerate expanded CDR3beta sequences. Bulk TCR data could not be restricted to HIV-1-infected CMV-responding cells.

The CDR3 totals 13 residues. V lost 8 bases, J lost 5 bases, and 16 bases lay in between. Looked up from germline, CDR1 is LGHDT and CDR2 is YNNKEL (reference sequence). This was the immunoSEQ version 4 assay in survey mode. Method: immunoSEQ multiplex PCR; TCRdb's copy keeps in-frame clones and lacks some. The table lists around 40,000 clones, roughly nine tenths of them singletons. This nonspecific control used anti-CD3/anti-CD28 bead stimulation of CD4+ T cells. CD4+ T cells upregulating both CD40 ligand and CD69 were sorted as responding cells. In the case of this clone: Its antigen is unknown.

The chain combines TRBV3-1 (or the pseudogene TRBV3-2) with TRBJ2-7, with D possibly being TRBD2 (7 bases). The clonotype originates from an adult woman with HIV who was CMV-seropositive. The input for sequencing was CD4+ T cells sorted from PBMCs after approximately 19-hour stimulation, taken from a patient who received antiretroviral therapy. The CDR3 protein is CASRGGGQNEQYF. The CDR3 region has the DNA TGTGCCAGCCGAGGGGGGGGTCAGAACGAGCAGTACTTC.